The present T cell receptor beta chain was sequenced within a study of OX40 agonist ivuxolimab in advanced cancers. The germline CDR1 and CDR2 sequences are SGHTA and FQGNSA. V was pared by 1 base and J by 0 bases, with 10 bases between. This CDR3 spans 16 amino acids. Profiling relied on immunoSEQ multiplex PCR, and the TCRdb table lists in-frame clones only, not all of them. The sample records 95,000 to 150,000 clones, around 93% being singletons. Autoimmune disease history or systemic immunosuppression disqualified patients. This clone was counted a single time. The sample here was CD4+ or CD8+ T cells sorted from blood, taken in a trial of the OX40 agonist ivuxolimab. This sequence was found in an adult with an advanced solid tumor such as melanoma, head and neck, liver or kidney cancer. V and J are TRBV7-2 and TRBJ2-1; perhaps TRBD2 as D (6 bases). CDR3 loop: CASSLVRGSSYNEQFF. CDR3 coding DNA: TGTGCCAGCAGCTTAGTCCGGGGGAGCTCCTACAATGAGCAGTTCTTC.